This note documents a single T cell receptor (beta chain) sequence. Its antigen is not identified. The data belong to a study of Ad26.COV2.S vaccination and SARS-CoV-2 variants. Study background: Recipients of Ad26.COV2.S got it intramuscularly, once or twice 56 days apart. General observations from the study: Possibly, TCR breadth and depth analyses underestimated total T cell responses.

The J segment lost 6 bases and the V segment lost 1 base, leaving 2 bases of the junction unmatched. The CDR3 runs 14 residues. Germline CDR1 and CDR2: MNHEY and SVGAGI. Treatment meaning: 15 to 20 received Ad26.COV2.S at low or high dose, single or two shots; about five received placebo; per-sample allocation not given. It was on day 63 after the first vaccine or placebo injection that samples were taken. Clones were read by immunoSEQ multiplex PCR, and TCRdb kept only the in-frame ones, dropping some. The sample records about 680,000 clones, 70% to 90% being singletons. V gene TRBV6-5 combines with J gene TRBJ1-4; TRBD1 matches 7 bases. The source of this sequence is a person between 18 and 59 years old who received the Ad26.COV2.S COVID-19 vaccine or a placebo. The material was peripheral blood, obtained in a trial of Ad26.COV2.S vaccine versus placebo. The DNA of the CDR3 is TGTGCCAGCAGTTACTTCGACAGGGATGAAAAACTGTTTTTT. Encoded protein: CASSYFDRDEKLFF.